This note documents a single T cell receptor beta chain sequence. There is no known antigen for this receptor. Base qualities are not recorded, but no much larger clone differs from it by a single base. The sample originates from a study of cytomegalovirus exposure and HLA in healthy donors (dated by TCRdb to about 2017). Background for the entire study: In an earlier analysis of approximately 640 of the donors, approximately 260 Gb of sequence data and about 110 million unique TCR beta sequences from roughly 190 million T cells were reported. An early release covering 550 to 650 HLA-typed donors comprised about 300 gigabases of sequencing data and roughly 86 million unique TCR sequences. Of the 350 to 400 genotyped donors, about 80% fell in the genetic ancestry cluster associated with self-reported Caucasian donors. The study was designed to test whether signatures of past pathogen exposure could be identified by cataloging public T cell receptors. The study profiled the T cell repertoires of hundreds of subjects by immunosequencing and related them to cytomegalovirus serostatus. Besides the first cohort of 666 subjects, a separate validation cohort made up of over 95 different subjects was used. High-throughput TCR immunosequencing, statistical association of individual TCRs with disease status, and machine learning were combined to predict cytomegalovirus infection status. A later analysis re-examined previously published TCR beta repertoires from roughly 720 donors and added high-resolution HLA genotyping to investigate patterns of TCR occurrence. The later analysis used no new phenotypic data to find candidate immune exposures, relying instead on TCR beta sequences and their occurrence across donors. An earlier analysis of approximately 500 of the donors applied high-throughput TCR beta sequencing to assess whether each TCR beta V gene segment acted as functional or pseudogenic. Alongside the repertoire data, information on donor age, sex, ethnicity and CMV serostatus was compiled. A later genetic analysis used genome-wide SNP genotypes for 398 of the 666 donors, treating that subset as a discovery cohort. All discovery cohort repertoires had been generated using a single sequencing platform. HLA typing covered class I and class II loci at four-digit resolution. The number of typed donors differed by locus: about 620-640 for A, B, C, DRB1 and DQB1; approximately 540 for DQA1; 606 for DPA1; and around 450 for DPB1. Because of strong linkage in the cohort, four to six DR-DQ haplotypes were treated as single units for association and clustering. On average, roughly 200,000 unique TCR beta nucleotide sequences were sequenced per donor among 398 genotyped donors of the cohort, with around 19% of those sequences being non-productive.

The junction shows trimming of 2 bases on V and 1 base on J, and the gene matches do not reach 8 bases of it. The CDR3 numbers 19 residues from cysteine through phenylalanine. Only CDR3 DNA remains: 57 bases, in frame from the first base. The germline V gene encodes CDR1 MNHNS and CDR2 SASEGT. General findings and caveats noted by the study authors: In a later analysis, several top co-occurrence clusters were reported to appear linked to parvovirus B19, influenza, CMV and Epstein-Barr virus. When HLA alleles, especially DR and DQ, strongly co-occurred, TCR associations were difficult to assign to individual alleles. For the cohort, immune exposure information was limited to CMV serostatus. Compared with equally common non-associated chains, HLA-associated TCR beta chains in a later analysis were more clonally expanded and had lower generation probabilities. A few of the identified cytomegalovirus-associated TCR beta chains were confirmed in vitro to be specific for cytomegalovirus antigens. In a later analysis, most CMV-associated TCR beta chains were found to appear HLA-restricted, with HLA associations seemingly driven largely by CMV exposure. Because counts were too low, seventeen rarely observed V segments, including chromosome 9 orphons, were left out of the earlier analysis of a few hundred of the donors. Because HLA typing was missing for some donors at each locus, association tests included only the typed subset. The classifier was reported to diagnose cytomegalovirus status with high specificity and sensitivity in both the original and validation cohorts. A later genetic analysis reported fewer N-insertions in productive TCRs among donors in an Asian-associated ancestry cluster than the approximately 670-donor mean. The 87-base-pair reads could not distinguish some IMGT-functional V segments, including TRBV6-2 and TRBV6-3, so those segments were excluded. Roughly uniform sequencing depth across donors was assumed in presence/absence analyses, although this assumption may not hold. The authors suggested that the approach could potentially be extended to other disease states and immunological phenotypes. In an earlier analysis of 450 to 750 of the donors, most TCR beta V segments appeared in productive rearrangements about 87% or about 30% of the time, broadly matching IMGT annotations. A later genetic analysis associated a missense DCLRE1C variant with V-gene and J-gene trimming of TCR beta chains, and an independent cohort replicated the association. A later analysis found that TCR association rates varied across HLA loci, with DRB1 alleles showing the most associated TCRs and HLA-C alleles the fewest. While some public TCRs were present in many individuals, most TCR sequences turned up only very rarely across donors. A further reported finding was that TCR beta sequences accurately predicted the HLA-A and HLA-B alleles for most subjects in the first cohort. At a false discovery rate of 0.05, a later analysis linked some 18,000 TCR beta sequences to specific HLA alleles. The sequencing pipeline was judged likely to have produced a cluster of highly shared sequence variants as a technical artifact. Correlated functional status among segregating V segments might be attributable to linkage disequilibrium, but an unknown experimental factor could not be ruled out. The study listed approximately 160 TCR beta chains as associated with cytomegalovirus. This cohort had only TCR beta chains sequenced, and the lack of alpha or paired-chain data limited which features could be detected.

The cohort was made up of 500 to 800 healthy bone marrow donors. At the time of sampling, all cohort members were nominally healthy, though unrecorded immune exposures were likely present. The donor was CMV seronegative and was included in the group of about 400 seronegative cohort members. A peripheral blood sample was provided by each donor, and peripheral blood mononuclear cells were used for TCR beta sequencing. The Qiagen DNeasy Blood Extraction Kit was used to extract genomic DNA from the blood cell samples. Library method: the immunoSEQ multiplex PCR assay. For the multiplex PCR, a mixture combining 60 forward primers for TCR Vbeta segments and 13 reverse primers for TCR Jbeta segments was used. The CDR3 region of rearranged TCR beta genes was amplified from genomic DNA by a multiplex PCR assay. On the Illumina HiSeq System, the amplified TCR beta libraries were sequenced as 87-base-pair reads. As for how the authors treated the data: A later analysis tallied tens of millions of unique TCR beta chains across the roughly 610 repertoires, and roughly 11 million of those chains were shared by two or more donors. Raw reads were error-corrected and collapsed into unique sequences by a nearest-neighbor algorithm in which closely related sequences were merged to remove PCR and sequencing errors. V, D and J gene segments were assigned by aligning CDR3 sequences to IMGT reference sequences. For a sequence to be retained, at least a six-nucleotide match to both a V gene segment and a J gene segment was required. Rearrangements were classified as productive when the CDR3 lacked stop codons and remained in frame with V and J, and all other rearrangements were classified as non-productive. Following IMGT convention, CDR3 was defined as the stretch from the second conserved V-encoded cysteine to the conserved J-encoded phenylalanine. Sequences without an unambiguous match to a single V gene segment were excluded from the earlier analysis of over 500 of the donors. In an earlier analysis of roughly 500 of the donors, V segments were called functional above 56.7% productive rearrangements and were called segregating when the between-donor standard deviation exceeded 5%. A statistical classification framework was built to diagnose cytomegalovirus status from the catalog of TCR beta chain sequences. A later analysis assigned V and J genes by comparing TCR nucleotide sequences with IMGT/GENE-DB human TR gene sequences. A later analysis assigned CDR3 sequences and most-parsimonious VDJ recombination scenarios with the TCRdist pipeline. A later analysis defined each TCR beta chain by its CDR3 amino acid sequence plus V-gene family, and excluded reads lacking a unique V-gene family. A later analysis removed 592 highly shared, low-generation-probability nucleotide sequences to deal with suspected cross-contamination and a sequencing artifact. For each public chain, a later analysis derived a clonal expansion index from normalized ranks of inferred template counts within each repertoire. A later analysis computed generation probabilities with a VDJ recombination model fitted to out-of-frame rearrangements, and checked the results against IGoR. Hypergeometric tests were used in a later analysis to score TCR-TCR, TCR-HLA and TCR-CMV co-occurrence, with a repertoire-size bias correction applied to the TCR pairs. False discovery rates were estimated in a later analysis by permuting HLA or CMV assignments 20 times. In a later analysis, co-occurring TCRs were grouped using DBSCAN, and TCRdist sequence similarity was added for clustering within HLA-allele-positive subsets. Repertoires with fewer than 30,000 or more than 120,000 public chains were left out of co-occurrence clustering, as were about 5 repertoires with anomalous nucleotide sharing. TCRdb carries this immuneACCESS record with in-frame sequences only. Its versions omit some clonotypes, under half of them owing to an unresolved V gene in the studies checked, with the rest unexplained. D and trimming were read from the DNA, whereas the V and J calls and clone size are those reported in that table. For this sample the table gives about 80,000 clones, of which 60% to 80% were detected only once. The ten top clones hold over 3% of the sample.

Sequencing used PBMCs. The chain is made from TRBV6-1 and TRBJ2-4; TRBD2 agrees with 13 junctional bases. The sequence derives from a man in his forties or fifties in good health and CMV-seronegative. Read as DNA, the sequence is TGTGCCAGCAGTGAATCCGGGACTAGCGGGGATAAGGCCAAAAACATTCAGTACTTC. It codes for CASSESGTSGDKAKNIQYF.